Described below is a single T cell receptor (beta chain) sequence and its context. Authors' analysis steps: Amplification with reference gene primers provided the estimates of nucleated cell counts. Here immunoSEQ multiplex PCR was the method, and the copy in TCRdb shows in-frame clones only, minus some. The DNA gave D and trimming, while V, J and clone size come from that table. The sample consists of tens of thousands of clones, about 90% of them appearing once. These data come from a study of blood T cell repertoires in COVID-19. Across the whole study: COVID-19 samples from acute and convalescent phases originated in the United States, Italy and Spain. T cells, B-cell-depleted T cells, or PBMCs supplied cDNA or gDNA.

Specimen: peripheral blood. The TCR comes from a human donor in a cohort sampled during active COVID-19.

CDR3 residues: CASSQTGQEGYEQYF. For the CDR3, the DNA is TGCGCCAGCAGCCAGACGGGACAGGAGGGGTACGAGCAGTACTTC. The chain links TRBV4-1 to TRBJ2-7; 8 bases are shared with TRBD1. The germline V gene has CDR1 MGHRA and CDR2 YSYEKL. The CDR3 is made up of 15 amino acids. Trimming at V came to 3 bases and at J to 4 bases, leaving 8 bases not matched to a gene.